This T cell receptor (beta chain) derives from a study of T cells after yellow fever vaccination. The study's findings and limits: Only a minor proportion of clonotypes was detected across both CD4 and CD8 compartments. By day 5 rather than day 15, the secondary response had peaked, though it was weaker.

TCRdb analysed the 5' RACE reads with MiXCR anew, one entry per CDR3 protein. The data hold hundreds of thousands of distinct CDR3 sequences, with approximately 3.9% observed a single time. The CDR3 consists of 14 residues. Trimming took off 3 bases at V and 4 bases at J, with 9 bases between the two ends. In germline, CDR1 is MNHEY, CDR2 SMNVEV (reference sequence). This clonotype came up many times. Its cognate antigen is unknown. This sample comprised PBMCs, obtained on the day of the yellow fever booster vaccination. The clonotype originates from a man younger than 35 who received the YFV17D yellow fever vaccine. V usage is TRBV27 and J usage is TRBJ2-2; D uncertain. CDR3 loop: CASSFLGGTGELFF. The CDR3, as DNA: TGTGCCAGCAGTTTTTTGGGCGGCACCGGGGAGCTGTTTTTT.